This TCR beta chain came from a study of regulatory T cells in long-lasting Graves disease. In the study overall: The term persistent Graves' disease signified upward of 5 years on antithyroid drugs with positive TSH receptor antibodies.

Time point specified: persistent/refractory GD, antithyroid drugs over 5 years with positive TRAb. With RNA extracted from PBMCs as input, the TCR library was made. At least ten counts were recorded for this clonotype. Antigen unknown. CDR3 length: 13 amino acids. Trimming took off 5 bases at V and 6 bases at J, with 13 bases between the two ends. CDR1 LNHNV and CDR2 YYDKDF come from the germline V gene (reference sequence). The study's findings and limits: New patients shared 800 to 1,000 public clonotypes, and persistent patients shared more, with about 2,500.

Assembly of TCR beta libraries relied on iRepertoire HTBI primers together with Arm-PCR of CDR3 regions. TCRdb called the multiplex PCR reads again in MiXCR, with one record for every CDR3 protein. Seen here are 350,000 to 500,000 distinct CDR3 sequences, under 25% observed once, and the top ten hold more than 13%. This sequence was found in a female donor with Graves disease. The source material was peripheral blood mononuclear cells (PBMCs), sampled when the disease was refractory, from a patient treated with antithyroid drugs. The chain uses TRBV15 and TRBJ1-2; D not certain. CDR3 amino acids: CATSFPQRNGYTF. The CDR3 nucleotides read TGTGCCACCAGCTTCCCACAGCGGAATGGCTACACCTTC.